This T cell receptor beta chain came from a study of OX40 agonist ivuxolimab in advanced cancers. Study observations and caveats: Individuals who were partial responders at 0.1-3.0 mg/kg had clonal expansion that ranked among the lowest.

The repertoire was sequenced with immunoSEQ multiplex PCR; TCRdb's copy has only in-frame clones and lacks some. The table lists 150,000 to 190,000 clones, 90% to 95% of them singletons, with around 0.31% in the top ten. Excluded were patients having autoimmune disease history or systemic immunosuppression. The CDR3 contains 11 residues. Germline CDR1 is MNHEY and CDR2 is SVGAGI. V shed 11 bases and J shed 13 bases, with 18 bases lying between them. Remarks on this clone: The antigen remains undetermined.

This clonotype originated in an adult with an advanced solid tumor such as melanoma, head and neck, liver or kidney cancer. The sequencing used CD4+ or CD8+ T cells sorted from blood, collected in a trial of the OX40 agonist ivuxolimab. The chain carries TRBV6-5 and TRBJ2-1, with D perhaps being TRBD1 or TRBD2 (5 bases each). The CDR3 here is CASLGDRRQFF. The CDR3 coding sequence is TGTGCCTCTCTGGGGGATCGAAGACAGTTCTTC.